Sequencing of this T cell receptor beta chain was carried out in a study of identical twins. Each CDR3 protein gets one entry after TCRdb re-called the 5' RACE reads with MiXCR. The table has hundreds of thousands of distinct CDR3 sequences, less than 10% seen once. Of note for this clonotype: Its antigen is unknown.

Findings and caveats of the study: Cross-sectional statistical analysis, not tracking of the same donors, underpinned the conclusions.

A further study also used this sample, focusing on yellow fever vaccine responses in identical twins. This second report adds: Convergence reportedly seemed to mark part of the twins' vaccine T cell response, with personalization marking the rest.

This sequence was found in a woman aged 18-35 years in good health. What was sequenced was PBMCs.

CDR3: CSAPVRDSALGEQFF. In DNA form, the CDR3 reads TGCAGTGCTCCTGTCCGGGACTCCGCCTTGGGGGAGCAGTTCTTC. The rearrangement links TRBV20-1 to TRBJ2-1; a weak D match, TRBD2 (6 bases). The CDR3 runs to 15 residues. The V and J ends lost 5 bases and 10 bases respectively, with 24 bases between them. Germline V gene sequence: CDR1 DFQATT, CDR2 SNEGSKA (reference sequence).